This entry lists 14 T cell receptor beta chains sequenced from one sample in a study of CD8 T cells in Susac syndrome. cDNA came from about 0.5 to 1 ug RNA primed by random hexamers. TCRdb itself ran the immunoSEQ multiplex PCR reads through MiXCR, one entry per CDR3 protein. This sample has 120,000 or so distinct CDR3 sequences, with about 94% found just once. The sequenced sample consisted of CD8+ T cells from PBMCs. Receptor source: a human donor with Susac syndrome.

The J gene is TRBJ2-3, the V gene TRBV15; no firm D call. The germline CDR1 and CDR2 sequences are LNHNV and YYDKDF (reference sequence). The CDR3 sequence is 16 residues long. V gave up 0 bases and J gave up 0 bases, with 10 bases separating them. CDR3 nucleotide sequence: TGTGCCACCAGCAGAGACTGGGAAGGAAGCACAGATACGCAGTATTTT. Protein product: CATSRDWEGSTDTQYF.

The genes are TRBV2 and TRBJ2-7, with TRBD1 matching over 9 bases. The CDR3 is 15 residues long. Per the germline V gene, CDR1 is SNHLY and CDR2 is FYNNEI. The trim removed 3 bases at V and 4 bases at J, leaving 7 bases unmatched. The CDR3 DNA reads TGTGCCAGCAGTGAGTGGGACAGGGATGGGTACGAGCAGTACTTC. Protein product: CASSEWDRDGYEQYF.

The DNA of the CDR3 is TGTGCCAGCCTGGCGCCCGGGGAGCAGTTCTTC. This translates into CASLAPGEQFF. The rearrangement joins TRBV6-2 or TRBV6-3 to TRBJ2-1; no clear D gene. The V end was cut by 8 bases, the J end by 10 bases, with 12 bases between. This CDR3 has 11 residues. Per the germline V gene, CDR1 is MNHEY and CDR2 is SVGEGT.

The chain joins TRBV30 to TRBJ1-1; D unclear. The CDR3 spans 13 residues. The ends were cut back, 3 bases at V and 1 base at J, with 9 bases in the middle. Looked up from germline, CDR1 is GTSNPN and CDR2 is SVGIG (reference sequence). CDR3 loop: CAWRAGTNTEAFF. CDR3 bases: TGTGCCTGGAGGGCAGGCACGAACACTGAAGCTTTCTTT.

This rearrangement joins TRBV6-1 to TRBJ2-3; 14 positions match TRBD2. CDR3 length equals 15 residues. In germline, CDR1 is MNHNS, CDR2 SASEGT. The V and J ends lost 4 bases and 4 bases, in that order; junction bases with no gene match: 1. CDR3 nucleotide sequence: TGTGCCAGCAGTGGACTAGCGGGGGGGCCAGATACGCAGTATTTT. Translation gives CASSGLAGGPDTQYF.

In this sample, this clonotype turned up a few times. The chain carries TRBV4-1 and TRBJ2-1, with TRBD2 identical over 14 bases. CDR1 MGHRA and CDR2 YSYEKL come from the germline V gene. The CDR3 length is 16 residues. V shed 3 bases, J shed 4 bases, and the junction held 2 bases outside the gene matches. The CDR3 spells CASSHGLAGGYNEQFF. Written as DNA, the CDR3 is TGCGCCAGCAGCCACGGACTAGCGGGAGGATACAATGAGCAGTTCTTC.

CDR3 amino acids: CAWNLEIQETQYF. CDR3 nucleotides: TGTGCCTGGAATTTGGAGATCCAAGAGACCCAGTACTTC. The J gene is TRBJ2-5, the V gene TRBV30, with no clear D. CDR3 length: 13 amino acids. Germline CDR1 reads GTSNPN; CDR2 reads SVGIG (reference sequence). Trimming took 4 bases from V and 1 from J, leaving 10 bases between them.

The gene calls are TRBV28 and TRBJ2-7; 9 bases are a match to TRBD1. There are 13 residues in the CDR3. The ends lost 8 bases at V and 2 bases at J; junction bases unmatched: 4. CDR1 is MDHEN and CDR2 is SYDVKM in the germline V gene. CDR3: CASRDRAAYEQYF. CDR3 coding DNA: TGTGCCAGCCGGGACAGGGCGGCCTACGAGCAGTACTTC.

The chain is built from TRBV7-8 and TRBJ1-1; a weak D match, TRBD1 (6 bases). The CDR3 extends over 11 amino acids. Germline V gene sequence: CDR1 SGHVS, CDR2 FQNEAQ. V was pared by 6 bases and J by 7 bases, with 9 bases between. The CDR3 DNA is TGTGCCAGCAGTGGGGGGCTTGAAGCTTTCTTT. Amino acid sequence: CASSGGLEAFF.

The gene calls are TRBV5-6 and TRBJ2-7; D perhaps matches TRBD2 (6 bases). The CDR3 covers 14 residues. V lost 6 bases and J 5 bases, leaving 18 bases between the germline ends. Germline V CDR1 and CDR2: SGHDT, YYEEEE. The CDR3 DNA reads as TGTGCCAGCACTCCTGGCGGGGATGACGACGAGCAGTACTTC. It codes for CASTPGGDDDEQYF.

The chain is built from TRBV6-2 or TRBV6-3 and TRBJ1-5; no firm D call. With 6 bases removed from V and 6 bases from J, the gap between germline ends came to 12 bases. CDR1 and CDR2 from the germline V gene are MNHEY and SVGEGT. There are 13 residues in the CDR3. The CDR3 sequence is CASRLGLRQPQHF. The CDR3 coding sequence is TGTGCCAGCAGACTAGGACTCCGTCAGCCCCAGCATTTT.

The chain employs TRBV12-3 or TRBV12-4 and TRBJ2-7; 10 bases fit TRBD2. The CDR3 runs to 15 residues. Trimming took 6 bases from V and 4 from J; bases not matched to a gene: 9. CDR3 bases: TGTGCCAGCAGCAAGCCGCTAGCGGGGGAGTACGAGCAGTACTTC. Protein product: CASSKPLAGEYEQYF.

V is TRBV4-1 and J is TRBJ1-1; 7 nucleotides align to TRBD1. Germline V gives CDR1 MGHRA, CDR2 YSYEKL. CDR3 size: 16 residues. Trimming removed 0 bases from V and 0 bases from J; junction bases left unmatched: 4. The CDR3 coding sequence is TGCGCCAGCAGCCAAGAGGGGACAGATATGAACACTGAAGCTTTCTTT. Translation gives CASSQEGTDMNTEAFF.

This sequence joins TRBV3-1 and TRBJ2-7; 7 nucleotides match TRBD2. The length of the CDR3 is 13 residues. From germline, CDR1 is LGHDT and CDR2 YNNKEL (reference sequence). The V and J ends lost 1 base and 6 bases, in that order; junction bases with no gene match: 3. The CDR3 reads CASSQGRTSEQYF. The DNA of the CDR3 is TGTGCCAGCAGCCAAGGTCGGACTAGCGAGCAGTACTTC.